Below are 12 T cell receptor beta chains sequenced from a single sample in a study of T cells in Graves' hyperthyroidism and ophthalmopathy. Amplified regions were TCR beta CDR3 sequences from RNA transcripts. The HTBI primer set was used in a first-round RT-PCR of the TCR CDR3. TCRdb re-called the multiplex PCR reads through MiXCR, storing one row per CDR3 protein. The table lists about 500,000 distinct CDR3 sequences, around 15% of them singletons. The sequencing sample was made of blood. These receptors originate from a woman aged 25-40 years with Graves' ophthalmopathy.

This rearrangement joins TRBV30 to TRBJ1-3, with TRBD1 as a possible D gene (6 bases). V was trimmed by 4 bases and J by 1 base, leaving 11 bases between them. This CDR3 is built from 14 residues. CDR1 GTSNPN and CDR2 SVGIG come from the germline V gene (reference sequence). Here the CDR3 reads CAWNEGTSGNTIYF. The CDR3 DNA is TGTGCCTGGAACGAAGGGACATCTGGAAACACCATATATTTT.

The V gene is TRBV7-8, the J gene TRBJ2-7; weak D call: TRBD2 (5 bases). CDR1 is SGHVS and CDR2 is FQNEAQ in the germline V gene. V was pared by 5 bases and J by 2 bases, with 10 bases between. The CDR3 sequence is 13 residues long. The CDR3: CASSPTRPYEQYF. For the CDR3, the DNA is TGTGCCAGCAGCCCAACTAGACCCTACGAGCAGTACTTC.

This clonotype was recorded a few times. This sequence joins TRBV14 and TRBJ2-1; 11 nucleotides align to TRBD2. The CDR3 has 14 amino acids. Looked up from germline, CDR1 is SGHDN and CDR2 is FVKESK. V lost 7 bases and J lost 5; bases outside the gene matches: 4. The chain's CDR3 is CASNGLAGNNEQFF. DNA of the CDR3: TGTGCCAGCAACGGACTAGCGGGTAACAATGAGCAGTTCTTC.

This clonotype was counted only a few times. The chain carries TRBV9 and TRBJ1-2; D remains ambiguous. The CDR3 has 15 amino acids. From germline, CDR1 is SGDLS and CDR2 YYNGEE. With 2 bases removed from V and 0 bases from J, the gap between germline ends came to 11 bases. The CDR3 DNA sequence: TGTGCCAGCAGCGTGAGCGGAGCCTCTAACTATGGCTACACCTTC. It yields the protein CASSVSGASNYGYTF.

In regard to this clonotype: Being one base from a much bigger clone, this may be a read error. This chain links TRBV7-3 with TRBJ2-7; D gene unclear. Looked up from germline, CDR1 is SGHTA and CDR2 is FQGTGA. This CDR3 has 13 residues. Trimming left V 8 bases short and J 5 bases short, with 16 bases between. CDR3 sequence: CASGYFARNEQYF. The CDR3 DNA sequence: TGTGCCAGCGGCTATTTCGCCAGGAACGAGCAGTACTTC.

The rearrangement links TRBV27 to TRBJ2-3, with 7 nucleotides matching TRBD1. Germline CDR1 reads MNHEY; CDR2 reads SMNVEV (reference sequence). Trimming removed 2 bases from V and 1 base from J; junction bases left unmatched: 6. The CDR3 contains 16 residues. The CDR3 sequence: CASSLRAGGRTDTQYF. CDR3 nucleotides: TGTGCCAGCAGTTTAAGAGCAGGGGGACGCACAGATACGCAGTATTTT.

This clonotype was found many times. The chain couples TRBV20-1 to TRBJ2-7; 7 bases map to TRBD1. CDR3 length: 15 residues. CDR1 is DFQATT, CDR2 SNEGSKA, per germline (reference sequence). The trim removed 1 base at V and 5 bases at J, leaving 11 bases unmatched. The CDR3 region has the DNA TGCAGTGCTAGAGGGGGACAGACCAACATCGACGAGCAGTACTTC. It yields the protein CSARGGQTNIDEQYF.

The rearrangement uses TRBV29-1 and TRBJ2-4; D is possibly TRBD2 (6 bases). Trimming left V 6 bases short and J 8 bases short, with 17 bases between. The CDR3 length is 13 residues. Germline CDR1 is SQVTM and CDR2 is ANQGSEA. CDR3 in DNA: TGCAGCGTGGGGGGAAGGTTAAACGACATTCAGTACTTC. As protein: CSVGGRLNDIQYF.

The V gene is TRBV20-1, the J gene TRBJ1-1; D is ambiguous. CDR1 and CDR2 from the germline V gene are DFQATT and SNEGSKA (reference sequence). V was cut by 7 bases and J by 8 bases, with 11 bases left in between. The length of the CDR3 is 10 residues. The CDR3 DNA reads TGCAGTGACTCAACTTTCGAAGCTTTCTTT. This encodes CSDSTFEAFF.

The chain combines TRBV9 with TRBJ2-1; TRBD2 matches at 13 bases. CDR3 length equals 21 residues. Germline V CDR1 and CDR2: SGDLS, YYNGEE. Germline trimming cut 4 bases from V and 0 bases from J; bases unmatched to any gene: 16. CDR3 DNA sequence: TGTGCCAGCAGCCCCGGGGCCTATCGAACTAGCGGGAGGGTCTCCTACAATGAGCAGTTCTTC. Its translation is CASSPGAYRTSGRVSYNEQFF. Looking up the rest from reference TRBV9 and TRBJ2-1 gives the full variable domain: DSGVTQTPKHLITATGQRVTLRCSPRSGDLSVYWYQQSLDQGLQFLIQYYNGEERAKGNILERFSAQQFPDLHSELNLSSLELGDSALYFCASSPGAYRTSGRVSYNEQFFGPGTRLTVL.

This sequence joins TRBV6-2 or TRBV6-3 and TRBJ2-3; perhaps TRBD1 as D (6 bases). The germline V and J ends were trimmed by 10 bases and 1 base, with 15 bases remaining between them. Germline V CDR1 and CDR2: MNHEY, SVGEGT. The CDR3 has 14 residues. The DNA of the CDR3 is TGTGCCACTCTGCGCGACAGGCGCACAGATACGCAGTATTTT. It translates to CATLRDRRTDTQYF.

This clonotype has ten or more counts. The chain has TRBV12-3 or TRBV12-4 and TRBJ2-1, with 7 positions matching TRBD1. The CDR3 sequence is 20 residues long. The ends lost 1 base at V and 3 bases at J; junction bases unmatched: 18. This CDR3 is CASSLGRQGLVRLVYNEQFF. CDR3 sequence (DNA): TGTGCCAGCAGTTTAGGACGACAGGGATTGGTCCGGCTAGTCTACAATGAGCAGTTCTTC.